The rows below give T cell receptor beta chains drawn from one sample of a study of graft-versus-host responses after intestinal transplantation. Here immunoSEQ multiplex PCR was the method, and the copy in TCRdb shows in-frame clones only, minus some. The table records roughly 69,000 clones, around nine tenths of them present only once. Sequenced material: bone marrow, taken less than 750 days after intestinal transplantation. Every receptor here comes from a human patient who received an intestinal transplant, so some T cells may come from the graft donor. Each CDR3 is given with its conserved first and last residue. D genes are given only for firm matches. The size field is filled for only some rows; it gives once, few, many or a size class.

- | TRBJ2-2 | TRBV4-2 | - | CASSQVSQKNTGELFF | TGTGCCAGCAGCCAAGTTAGCCAGAAGAACACCGGGGAGCTGTTTTTT
- | TRBJ2-5 | TRBV11-1 | TRBD1 | CASSPRGLETQYF | TGTGCCAGCAGCCCGAGGGGGCTTGAGACCCAGTACTTC
- | TRBJ2-2 | TRBV11-2 | TRBD1 | CASSDRGPGELFF | TGTGCCAGCAGTGACAGGGGGCCGGGGGAGCTGTTTTTT
few | TRBJ2-7 | TRBV5-4 | - | CASSLGVRGYEQYF | TGTGCCAGCAGCTTGGGGGTGAGAGGCTACGAGCAGTACTTC
- | TRBJ1-5 | TRBV25-1 | - | CASSLTGANQPQHF | TGTGCCAGCAGTTTAACAGGAGCAAATCAGCCCCAGCATTTT
- | TRBJ1-1 | TRBV15 | - | CATSKTNTEAFF | TGTGCCACCAGCAAAACGAACACTGAAGCTTTCTTT
- | TRBJ2-7 | TRBV18 | - | CASSPKDRSAYEQYF | TGTGCCAGCTCACCGAAAGACAGGTCTGCCTACGAGCAGTACTTC
- | TRBJ2-3 | TRBV2 | - | CASSELWLGSTDTQYF | TGTGCCAGCAGTGAGTTGTGGCTAGGAAGCACAGATACGCAGTATTTT
- | TRBJ2-7 | TRBV10-2 | TRBD2 | CASSGEAGDYEQYF | TGCGCCAGCAGTGGAGAAGCGGGAGACTACGAGCAGTACTTC
medium-sized | TRBJ2-7 | TRBV4-1 | TRBD2 | CASSQEPTSGSFNEQYF | TGCGCCAGCAGCCAAGAGCCGACTAGCGGGAGTTTCAACGAGCAGTACTTC
- | TRBJ1-6 | TRBV7-2 | - | CASSQRIYSPLHF | TGTGCCAGCAGCCAGAGGATATACTCACCCCTCCACTTT
few | TRBJ1-1 | TRBV4-2 | - | CASSRTLEAFF | TGTGCCAGCAGTCGGACCTTGGAAGCTTTCTTT
- | TRBJ2-1 | TRBV7-2 | - | CASSAKRGLRVSYNEQFF | TGTGCCAGCAGCGCCAAACGGGGTTTAAGGGTTTCCTACAATGAGCAGTTCTTC
- | TRBJ2-3 | TRBV5-1 | - | CASYREAMDTQYF | TGCGCCAGTTACAGGGAGGCAATGGATACGCAGTATTTT
few | TRBJ2-2 | TRBV28 | - | CASTSGQFGELFF | TGTGCCAGCACTAGCGGACAGTTTGGGGAGCTGTTTTTT
- | TRBJ1-1 | TRBV4-1 | - | CASGEFPMNTEAFF | TGCGCCAGCGGGGAGTTCCCCATGAACACTGAAGCTTTCTTT
- | TRBJ2-5 | TRBV28 | TRBD2 | CASTWTSGQETQYF | TGTGCCAGTACCTGGACTAGCGGACAAGAGACCCAGTACTTC